These 27 T cell receptor beta chains came from one sample sequenced in a study of CD8 T cells in ankylosing spondylitis. The study, taken as a whole, reports: What appeared characteristic of ankylosing spondylitis blood was a TCR beta motif of under 10 highly homologous variants.

These TCRs are of unknown antigen specificity. TCRdb redid the calling of the 5' RACE reads with MiXCR, one entry per CDR3 protein. The profile shows 200,000 to 250,000 distinct CDR3 sequences, about 17% of them singletons. The material sequenced was blood, either unsorted or a sorted T cell fraction (not recorded which). Receptor source: a male donor with ankylosing spondylitis.

This clonotype was counted at least ten times. The V and J genes are TRBV12-3 or TRBV12-4 and TRBJ2-7; 14 bases agree with TRBD2. V lost 6 bases, J lost 4 bases, and 8 bases stayed unmatched. This CDR3 comprises 16 residues. The CDR3 DNA reads TGTGCCAGCAGCGGGGGGACTAGCGGGAGTTTTTACGAGCAGTACTTC. Amino acid sequence: CASSGGTSGSFYEQYF.

The table lists this clonotype with many counts. J is TRBJ2-2 and V is TRBV29-1; 10 bases are a match to TRBD1. This CDR3 is 16 amino acids long. The germline gives CDR1 SQVTM, CDR2 ANQGSEA. Germline trimming cut 2 bases from V and 8 bases from J; bases unmatched to any gene: 11. CDR3 bases: TGCAGCGTTGAAACGGTGACAGGGGGCCCAACTGGGGAGCTGTTTTTT. It codes for CSVETVTGGPTGELFF.

In this sample, this clonotype turned up a few times. V gene TRBV5-6 combines with J gene TRBJ1-2; D is unresolved. Trimming took 0 bases from V and 4 from J, leaving 7 bases between them. The CDR3 has 13 residues. Germline assignment: CDR1 SGHDT and CDR2 YYEEEE. The CDR3 reads CASSLEAVYGYTF. The CDR3 bases are TGTGCCAGCAGCTTGGAGGCAGTCTATGGCTACACCTTC.

V and J are TRBV4-2 and TRBJ2-6, with D possibly being TRBD2 (6 bases). The V end lost 0 bases, the J end lost 3 bases, and 9 bases lay between the germline ends. The CDR3 consists of 16 residues. Germline values: CDR1 LGHNA, CDR2 YNFKEQ. For the CDR3, the DNA is TGTGCCAGCAGCCAAGACCCCGGGGGTGGGGCCAACGTCCTGACTTTC. It codes for CASSQDPGGGANVLTF.

The gene calls are TRBV27 and TRBJ2-1; D call uncertain. V shed 4 bases and J shed 5 bases, with 6 bases lying between them. CDR3 length: 12 amino acids. Germline V gene lookup returns CDR1 MNHEY and CDR2 SMNVEV (reference sequence). The CDR3 here is CASSSQHNEQFF. The CDR3 nucleotides are TGTGCCAGCAGTTCCCAACACAATGAGCAGTTCTTC.

This clonotype was detected ten times or more. This chain links TRBV12-3 or TRBV12-4 with TRBJ2-1; weak D call: TRBD2 (6 bases). This CDR3 comprises 16 residues. V gave up 6 bases and J gave up 3 bases, with 18 bases separating them. CDR3 residues: CASSPAVGLSYNEQFF. The CDR3 region has the DNA TGTGCCAGCAGCCCGGCCGTGGGACTCAGCTACAATGAGCAGTTCTTC.

This clonotype has only a few counts. CDR3 region: CASSLEERSNEQYF. In DNA, the CDR3 is TGTGCCAGCAGCTTAGAAGAGCGTAGCAACGAGCAGTACTTC. This sequence joins TRBV7-9 and TRBJ2-7; D ambiguous. The CDR3 extends over 14 amino acids. The V gene's germline CDR1 is SEHNR and CDR2 FQNEAQ (reference sequence). With 1 base removed from V and 5 bases from J, the gap between germline ends came to 12 bases.

Remarks on this clonotype: The DNA is omitted, as the CDR3 cannot be located on it reliably, and the CDR3 follows TCRdb's listing. V usage is TRBV14 and J usage is TRBJ2-7; TRBD1 reflects the table's D call only, with no check against the DNA. The CDR3 totals 15 residues, both ends included. CDR1 and CDR2 (germline): SGHDN, FVKESK. CDR3 region: CASSQDSGQGREQYF.

The gene calls are TRBV4-3 and TRBJ2-7; TRBD2 aligns across 9 bases. With 0 bases clipped from V and 4 bases from J, the junction kept 4 bases outside the gene matches. Germline CDR1 is LGHNA and CDR2 is YSLEER. The CDR3 is 15 residues long. Here the CDR3 DNA reads TGCGCCAGCAGCCAAGATTCTAGCGGGAAATACGAGCAGTACTTC. Amino acids: CASSQDSSGKYEQYF.

A few counts support this clonotype. The rearrangement joins TRBV11-2 to TRBJ2-7, with D tentatively TRBD1 or TRBD2 (5 bases each). V was cut by 7 bases and J by 6 bases, with 13 bases left in between. CDR1 and CDR2 from the germline V gene are SGHAT and FQNNGV. This CDR3 region has 12 residues. The CDR3 nucleotides read TGTGCCAGCACGGGGCTGGCTCCCGAGCAGTACTTC. The encoded protein is CASTGLAPEQYF.

This clonotype was picked up many times. This chain joins TRBV3-1 and TRBJ2-7, with 9 bases that match TRBD1. Germline CDR1 reads LGHDT; CDR2 reads YNNKEL (reference sequence). Trimming at V came to 0 bases and at J to 0 bases, leaving 6 bases not matched to a gene. The CDR3 is 17 residues long. The CDR3 DNA follows: TGTGCCAGCAGCCAAGAAGCCGGGACAGGGTACTCCTACGAGCAGTACTTC. Protein product: CASSQEAGTGYSYEQYF.

Only a few counts were recorded for this clonotype. This chain joins TRBV4-1 and TRBJ1-2; a weak D match, TRBD1 (6 bases). The V end was cut by 1 base, the J end by 8 bases, with 17 bases between. Germline lookup yields CDR1 MGHRA and CDR2 YSYEKL. The CDR3 runs 15 residues. The CDR3 sequence: CASSQGQDRWYGYTF. In DNA, the CDR3 is TGCGCCAGCAGCCAAGGACAGGATCGTTGGTACGGCTACACCTTC.

This clonotype was detected only a few times. The chain joins TRBV7-9 to TRBJ1-5; D perhaps matches TRBD1 (5 bases). The CDR3 has 14 amino acids. Trimming left V 3 bases short and J 9 bases short, with 15 bases between. Germline assignment: CDR1 SEHNR and CDR2 FQNEAQ (reference sequence). The CDR3 sequence is CASSFGQGNWPQHF. The CDR3 DNA sequence: TGTGCCAGCAGCTTTGGGCAGGGTAATTGGCCCCAGCATTTT.

There are a few counts of this clonotype. This rearrangement joins TRBV15 to TRBJ2-1, with D possibly being TRBD2 (5 bases). Germline CDR1 is LNHNV and CDR2 is YYDKDF (reference sequence). V lost 0 bases and J lost 7, with 13 bases in between. The CDR3 has 15 amino acids. CDR3 loop: CATSRDVAGGNEQFF. The CDR3 DNA follows: TGTGCCACCAGCAGAGATGTTGCGGGTGGGAATGAGCAGTTCTTC.

This clonotype has a count of ten or more. DNA for the CDR3: TGTGCCAGCAGCCCTAGCGGGATCTCCTACGAGCAGTACTTC. Translated, it gives CASSPSGISYEQYF. The chain carries TRBV12-3 or TRBV12-4 and TRBJ2-7; 9 bases align to TRBD2. V lost 6 bases, J lost 0 bases, and 3 bases stayed unmatched. This CDR3 region has 14 residues.

Only a few counts were recorded for this clonotype. This chain joins TRBV20-1 and TRBJ1-1; 7 bases agree with TRBD1. Losses at the gene ends were 4 bases for V and 5 bases for J; bases not matched to a gene: 7. The CDR3 runs 13 residues. Germline V lookup: CDR1 DFQATT, CDR2 SNEGSKA (reference sequence). CDR3: CSATRQGWTEAFF. The CDR3 DNA sequence: TGCAGTGCTACCAGACAGGGCTGGACTGAAGCTTTCTTT.

This clonotype was seen a few times. The chain couples TRBV7-9 to TRBJ1-4, with unresolved D. Germline CDR1 SEHNR, CDR2 FQNEAQ (reference sequence). The V end was cut by 7 bases, the J end by 0 bases, with 9 bases between. This CDR3 spans 14 amino acids. This CDR3 is CASTEEATNEKLFF. CDR3 DNA sequence: TGTGCCAGCACCGAGGAGGCAACTAATGAAAAACTGTTTTTT.

The J gene is TRBJ2-1, the V gene TRBV7-3; D perhaps matches TRBD2 (6 bases). The CDR3 loop spans 14 amino acids. Per germline, CDR1 SGHTA and CDR2 FQGTGA. The V and J ends lost 5 bases and 3 bases respectively, with 11 bases between them. This chain's CDR3 is CASSPVGGYNEQFF. For the CDR3, the DNA is TGTGCCAGCAGCCCCGTGGGAGGCTACAATGAGCAGTTCTTC.

This CDR3 reads CASDSLSYNEQFF. CDR3 nucleotides: TGTGCCTCAGACAGCCTCTCCTACAATGAGCAGTTCTTC. The rearrangement joins TRBV30 to TRBJ2-1; tentative D call: TRBD1 (5 bases). Germline CDR1 GTSNPN, CDR2 SVGIG (reference sequence). The CDR3 extends over 13 amino acids. The V end was cut by 7 bases, the J end by 0 bases, with 10 bases between.

The chain couples TRBV29-1 to TRBJ2-1; 9 nucleotides match TRBD2. The length of the CDR3 is 16 residues. Germline lookup yields CDR1 SQVTM and CDR2 ANQGSEA. J was trimmed by 4 bases and V by 2 bases; bases with no gene match: 9. The DNA for the CDR3 is TGCAGCGTTGAATCTAAGGCTAGCGGGAAGTACAATGAGCAGTTCTTC. Translating gives CSVESKASGKYNEQFF.

V gene TRBV7-3 combines with J gene TRBJ1-5; D not certain. V was pared by 2 bases and J by 4 bases, with 6 bases between. This CDR3 comprises 13 residues. Looked up from germline, CDR1 is SGHTA and CDR2 is FQGTGA. CDR3 DNA: TGTGCCAGCAGCTTAGGGTGGAATCAGCCCCAGCATTTT. Translation gives CASSLGWNQPQHF.

Only a few counts were recorded for this clonotype. This chain connects TRBV28 to TRBJ2-5; 9 bases fit TRBD2. The CDR3 loop spans 15 amino acids. Germline V gene sequence: CDR1 MDHEN, CDR2 SYDVKM. Trimming took 2 bases from V and 4 from J; bases not matched to a gene: 5. The CDR3 region is CASSLEREVLETQYF. CDR3 DNA: TGTGCCAGCAGTTTAGAGCGGGAGGTTCTAGAGACCCAGTACTTC.

This clonotype was seen ten or more times. The V gene is TRBV11-2, the J gene TRBJ1-1, with D possibly matching TRBD1 (5 bases). CDR1 is SGHAT and CDR2 is FQNNGV in the germline V gene. Trimming shortened V by 4 bases and J by 2 bases, and 11 bases separated the two germline ends. This CDR3 region has 14 residues. CDR3: CASSSEGLNTEAFF. CDR3 bases: TGTGCCAGCAGCTCTGAGGGGCTAAACACTGAAGCTTTCTTT.

A few counts support this clonotype. CDR3 protein: CATSDLNGGEQYF. The CDR3 DNA is TGTGCCACCAGTGATTTGAATGGGGGCGAGCAGTACTTC. V usage is TRBV24-1 and J usage is TRBJ2-7, with D perhaps assigned TRBD1 or TRBD2 (5 bases each). Trimming stripped 0 bases from V and 6 bases from J, with 8 bases between. The CDR3 loop spans 13 amino acids. Per the germline V gene, CDR1 is KGHDR and CDR2 is SFDVKD.

The DNA of the CDR3 is TGTGCCAGCAGACGAGTTTCGGGTACGCAGTATTTT. Translated, it gives CASRRVSGTQYF. This chain uses TRBV12-3 or TRBV12-4 with TRBJ2-3; D remains ambiguous. The CDR3 runs 12 residues. V dropped 6 bases and J dropped 8 bases, with 12 bases sitting between them.

The rearrangement links TRBV19 to TRBJ2-1; unclear D gene. The CDR3 has 13 amino acids. Trimming took off 2 bases at V and 3 bases at J, with 5 bases between the two ends. Germline values: CDR1 LNHDA, CDR2 SQIVND (reference sequence). The CDR3 DNA follows: TGTGCCAGTAGTATACCGGACTACAATGAGCAGTTCTTC. Translation gives CASSIPDYNEQFF.

This chain uses TRBV4-2 with TRBJ1-1; no reliable D call. The CDR3 is 14 residues long. V dropped 0 bases and J dropped 1 base, with 6 bases sitting between them. Germline CDR1 reads LGHNA; CDR2 reads YNFKEQ. CDR3 nucleotide sequence: TGTGCCAGCAGCCAAGATAAGGAGAACACTGAAGCTTTCTTT. This sequence encodes CASSQDKENTEAFF.